This note documents a single T cell receptor (beta chain) sequence. The sample originates from a study of T cell responses to AZD1222 COVID-19 vaccine. Clones were read by immunoSEQ multiplex PCR, and TCRdb kept only the in-frame ones, dropping some. The sample holds just under 35,000 clones; 65% to 90% are singletons and the top ten take less than 7%. Germline V gives CDR1 SGHRS, CDR2 YFSETQ. V dropped 5 bases and J dropped 2 bases, with 13 bases sitting between them. The CDR3 extends over 14 amino acids. The gene calls are TRBV5-1 and TRBJ1-1; D ambiguous. The TCR was taken from an adult in good health. Here the sequenced sample was peripheral blood, taken on day 0 of AZD1222 vaccination. The CDR3 loop is CASRHATRNTEAFF. In DNA form, the CDR3 reads TGCGCCAGCAGACACGCAACTCGAAACACTGAAGCTTTCTTT. Looking up the rest from reference TRBV5-1 and TRBJ1-1 gives the full variable domain: KAGVTQTPRYLIKTRGQQVTLSCSPISGHRSVSWYQQTPGQGLQFLFEYFSETQRNKGNFPGRFSGRQFSNSRSEMNVSTLELGDSALYLCASRHATRNTEAFFGQGTRLTVV.